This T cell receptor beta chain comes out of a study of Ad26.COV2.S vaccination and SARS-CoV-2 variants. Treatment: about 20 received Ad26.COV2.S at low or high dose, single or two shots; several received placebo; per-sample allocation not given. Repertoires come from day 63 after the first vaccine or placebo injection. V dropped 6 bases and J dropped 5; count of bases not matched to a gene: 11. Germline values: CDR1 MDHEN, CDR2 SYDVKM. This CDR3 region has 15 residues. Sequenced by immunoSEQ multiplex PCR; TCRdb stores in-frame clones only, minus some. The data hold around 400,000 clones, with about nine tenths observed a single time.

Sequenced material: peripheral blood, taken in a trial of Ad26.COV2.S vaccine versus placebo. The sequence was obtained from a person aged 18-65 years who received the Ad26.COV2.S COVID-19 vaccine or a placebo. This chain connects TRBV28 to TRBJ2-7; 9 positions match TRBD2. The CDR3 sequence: CASRAGASGNDEQYF. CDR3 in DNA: TGTGCCAGCAGAGCAGGGGCTAGCGGGAACGACGAGCAGTACTTC.